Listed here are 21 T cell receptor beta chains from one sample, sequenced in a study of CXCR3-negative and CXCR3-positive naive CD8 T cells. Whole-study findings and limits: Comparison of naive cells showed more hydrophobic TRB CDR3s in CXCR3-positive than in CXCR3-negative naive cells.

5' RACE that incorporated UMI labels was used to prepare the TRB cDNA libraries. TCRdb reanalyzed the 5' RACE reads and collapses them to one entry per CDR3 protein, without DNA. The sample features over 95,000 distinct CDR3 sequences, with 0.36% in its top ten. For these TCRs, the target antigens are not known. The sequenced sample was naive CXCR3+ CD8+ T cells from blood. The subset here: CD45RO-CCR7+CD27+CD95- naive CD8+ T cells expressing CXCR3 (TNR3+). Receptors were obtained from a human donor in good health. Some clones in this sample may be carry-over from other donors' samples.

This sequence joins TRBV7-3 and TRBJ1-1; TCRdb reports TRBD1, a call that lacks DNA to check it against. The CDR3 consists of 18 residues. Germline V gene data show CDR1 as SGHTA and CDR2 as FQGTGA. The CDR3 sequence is CASSLTAPWGYGNTEAFF. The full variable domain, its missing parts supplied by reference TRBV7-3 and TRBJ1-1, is GAGVSQTPSNKVTEKGKYVELRCDPISGHTALYWYRQSLGQGPEFLIYFQGTGAADDSGLPNDRFFAVRPEGSVSTLKIQRTERGDSAVYLCASSLTAPWGYGNTEAFFGQGTRLTVV.

The CDR3 protein is CSAREEGQYEQYF. This chain joins TRBV20-1 and TRBJ2-7; checking the TCRdb D call of TRBD1 is not possible without DNA. The CDR3 totals 13 residues. Germline V gene data show CDR1 as DFQATT and CDR2 as SNEGSKA (reference sequence).

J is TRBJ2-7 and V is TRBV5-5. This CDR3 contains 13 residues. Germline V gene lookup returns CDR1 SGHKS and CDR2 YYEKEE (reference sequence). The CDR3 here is CASSLGEEYEQYF. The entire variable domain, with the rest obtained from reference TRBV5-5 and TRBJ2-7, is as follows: DAGVTQSPTHLIKTRGQQVTLRCSPISGHKSVSWYQQVLGQGPQFIFQYYEKEERGRGNFPDRFSARQFPNYSSELNVNALLLGDSALYLCASSLGEEYEQYFGPGTRLTVT.

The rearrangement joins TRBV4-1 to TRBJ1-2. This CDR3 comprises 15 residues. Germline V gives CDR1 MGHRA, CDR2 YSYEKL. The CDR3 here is CASSQGQPANYGYTF.

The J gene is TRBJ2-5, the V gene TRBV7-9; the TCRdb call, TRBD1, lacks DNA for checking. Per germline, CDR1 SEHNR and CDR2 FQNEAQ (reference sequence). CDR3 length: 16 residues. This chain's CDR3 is CASSFLVGQRQETQYF. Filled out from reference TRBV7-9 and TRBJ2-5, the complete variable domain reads DTGVSQNPRHKITKRGQNVTFRCDPISEHNRLYWYRQTLGQGPEFLTYFQNEAQLEKSRLLSDRFSAERPKGSFSTLEIQRTEQGDSAMYLCASSFLVGQRQETQYFGPGTRLLVL.

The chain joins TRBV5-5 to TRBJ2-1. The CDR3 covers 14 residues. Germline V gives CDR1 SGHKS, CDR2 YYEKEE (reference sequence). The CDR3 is CASSLEVFYNEQFF.

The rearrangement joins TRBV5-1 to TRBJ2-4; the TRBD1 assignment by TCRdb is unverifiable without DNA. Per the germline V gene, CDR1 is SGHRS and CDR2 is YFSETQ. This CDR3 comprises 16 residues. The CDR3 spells CASSLVFGGRKNIQYF.

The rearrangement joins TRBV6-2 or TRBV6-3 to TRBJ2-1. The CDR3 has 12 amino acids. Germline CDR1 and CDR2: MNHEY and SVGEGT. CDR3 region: CASSPFFNEQFF.

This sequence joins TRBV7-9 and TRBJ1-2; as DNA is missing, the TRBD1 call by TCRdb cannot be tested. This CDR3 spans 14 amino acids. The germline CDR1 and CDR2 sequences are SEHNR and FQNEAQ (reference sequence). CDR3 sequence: CASSPDRGRDGYTF.

CDR3 in amino acids: CASSTLATDTQYF. The chain combines TRBV7-3 with TRBJ2-3. Germline V gives CDR1 SGHTA, CDR2 FQGTGA. The CDR3 totals 13 residues.

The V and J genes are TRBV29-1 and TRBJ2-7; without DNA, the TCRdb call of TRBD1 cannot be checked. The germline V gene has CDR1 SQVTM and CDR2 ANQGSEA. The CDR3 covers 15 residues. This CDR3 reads CSVEDLSAQDYEQYF.

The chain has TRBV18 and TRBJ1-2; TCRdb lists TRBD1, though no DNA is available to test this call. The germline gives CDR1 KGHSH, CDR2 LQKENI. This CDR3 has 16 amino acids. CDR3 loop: CASSPVETDLNYGYAF.

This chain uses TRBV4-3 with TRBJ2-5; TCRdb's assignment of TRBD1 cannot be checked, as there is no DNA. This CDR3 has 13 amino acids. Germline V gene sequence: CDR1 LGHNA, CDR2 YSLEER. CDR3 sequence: CASSQALVETQYF.

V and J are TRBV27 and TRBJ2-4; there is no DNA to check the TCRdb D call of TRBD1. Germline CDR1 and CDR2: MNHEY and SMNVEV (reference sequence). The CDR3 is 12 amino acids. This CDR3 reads CASRDDGNIQYF.

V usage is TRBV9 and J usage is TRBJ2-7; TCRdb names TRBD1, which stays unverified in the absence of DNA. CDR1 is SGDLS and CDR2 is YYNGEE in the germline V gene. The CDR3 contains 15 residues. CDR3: CASSVGTGSSYEQYF.

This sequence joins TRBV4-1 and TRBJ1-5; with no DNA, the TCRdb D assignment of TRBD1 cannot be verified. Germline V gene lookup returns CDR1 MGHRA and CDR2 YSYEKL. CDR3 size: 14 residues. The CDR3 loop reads CASSQETLTGIQHF.

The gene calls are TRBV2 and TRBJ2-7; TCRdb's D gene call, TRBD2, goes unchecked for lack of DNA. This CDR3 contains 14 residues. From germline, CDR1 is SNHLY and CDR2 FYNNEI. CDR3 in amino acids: CASSDEGRVHEQYF.

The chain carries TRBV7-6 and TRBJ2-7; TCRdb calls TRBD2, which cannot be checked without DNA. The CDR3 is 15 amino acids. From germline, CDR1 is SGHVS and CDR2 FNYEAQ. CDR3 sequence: CASSLLSSYLDEQYF.

CDR3 region: CASSRGGSSYNEQFF. V usage is TRBV19 and J usage is TRBJ2-1; no DNA is available, so the TRBD1 call from TCRdb remains unchecked. This CDR3 is 15 amino acids long. Germline V gene lookup returns CDR1 LNHDA and CDR2 SQIVND (reference sequence).

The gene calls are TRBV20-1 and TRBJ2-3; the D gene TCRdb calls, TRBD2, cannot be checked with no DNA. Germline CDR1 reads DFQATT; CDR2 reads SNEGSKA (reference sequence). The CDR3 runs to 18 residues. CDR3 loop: CSASAASGRADGTDTQYF.

The CDR3 here is CASTSYRDRTMNTEAFF. The rearrangement joins TRBV5-1 to TRBJ1-1; TCRdb lists TRBD1, though no DNA is available to test this call. Germline CDR1 SGHRS, CDR2 YFSETQ. There are 17 residues in the CDR3.